The 26 T cell receptor beta chains listed next were all sequenced from one sample in a study of beta chain features in type 1 diabetes. Of the isolated RNA, all was reverse transcribed, and so the sequenced material was expressed TCRB transcripts. The table came from immunoSEQ multiplex PCR; TCRdb's copy has only in-frame clones and leaves some out. The data hold under 550,000 clones, with roughly 10% observed a single time. The sequencing sample was made of naive CD4+ T cells from blood. These receptor sequences come from a woman aged 18-30 years in good health.

J is TRBJ2-2 and V is TRBV9; 7 bases match TRBD1. Germline CDR1 SGDLS, CDR2 YYNGEE. J gave up 4 bases and V 4 bases, and 10 bases lay outside the gene matches. The CDR3 runs 16 residues. The CDR3 reads CASSPRRQGATGELFF. In nucleotides, the CDR3 is TGTGCCAGCAGCCCCCGTCGACAGGGAGCCACCGGGGAGCTGTTTTTT.

This clone was counted only a few times. J is TRBJ2-7 and V is TRBV4-1, with TRBD1 matching over 8 bases. Per the germline V gene, CDR1 is MGHRA and CDR2 is YSYEKL. The CDR3 loop spans 15 amino acids. The J segment lost 6 bases and the V segment lost 1 base, leaving 8 bases of the junction unmatched. The CDR3 bases are TGCGCCAGCAGCCAAGTGGGCAGGGGGCAAGGCGAGCAGTACTTC. Its translation is CASSQVGRGQGEQYF.

A few counts support this clone. V and J are TRBV29-1 and TRBJ2-1; the match to TRBD1 covers 9 bases. In germline, CDR1 is SQVTM, CDR2 ANQGSEA. Germline trimming cut 6 bases from V and 7 bases from J; bases unmatched to any gene: 7. This CDR3 has 13 amino acids. The chain's CDR3 is CSVTRTGDNEQFF. CDR3 sequence (DNA): TGCAGCGTCACGAGGACAGGGGATAATGAGCAGTTCTTC.

This clone has only a few counts. The chain combines TRBV14 with TRBJ2-4; possible D gene TRBD1, 6 bases. The CDR3 contains 14 residues. Per germline, CDR1 SGHDN and CDR2 FVKESK. Trimming removed 5 bases at V and 1 base at J, with 9 bases between. CDR3: CASSNRAAKNIQYF. CDR3 nucleotide sequence: TGTGCCAGCAGCAACAGGGCGGCCAAAAACATTCAGTACTTC.

CDR3 DNA sequence: TGTGCCAGCAGCGCCCTAGACAGGGGGCCCTCGAATGAGCAGTTCTTC. Translated: CASSALDRGPSNEQFF. The chain employs TRBV9 and TRBJ2-1; 10 bases line up with TRBD1. The CDR3 runs 16 residues. The V and J ends lost 3 bases and 7 bases, in that order; junction bases with no gene match: 10. The germline CDR1 and CDR2 sequences are SGDLS and YYNGEE.

This rearrangement joins TRBV29-1 to TRBJ1-5, with D perhaps TRBD1 (5 bases). The CDR3 has 13 residues. Deletions cut 6 bases from V and 5 bases from J, with 14 bases between. Germline loops: CDR1 SQVTM, CDR2 ANQGSEA. The CDR3 reads CSVAGVADQPQHF. The CDR3 DNA follows: TGCAGCGTGGCGGGGGTTGCGGATCAGCCCCAGCATTTT.

This clone was detected once. One end of the junction is discordant with germline, which a read error may explain. The chain couples TRBV29-1 to TRBJ2-3; D gene uncertain. Germline assignment: CDR1 SQVTM and CDR2 ANQGSEA. The CDR3 is 11 amino acids. The CDR3: CSGLDPDAQYF. The CDR3 region has the DNA TGCAGCGGGCTAGACCCAGATGCGCAGTATTTT.

CDR3 amino acids: CASSPGRAQGKNIQYF. The CDR3 bases are TGTGCCAGCAGCCCAGGGAGGGCACAAGGCAAAAACATTCAGTACTTC. The J gene is TRBJ2-4, the V gene TRBV11-2; 7 bases align to TRBD2. V was clipped by 5 bases and J by 3 bases; unmatched bases: 10. The CDR3 runs to 16 residues. Per germline, CDR1 SGHAT and CDR2 FQNNGV. The variable domain in full, with the rest retrieved from reference TRBV11-2 and TRBJ2-4, is EAGVAQSPRYKIIEKRQSVAFWCNPISGHATLYWYQQILGQGPKLLIQFQNNGVVDDSQLPKDRFSAERLKGVDSTLKIQPAKLEDSAVYLCASSPGRAQGKNIQYFGAGTRLSVL.

This chain links TRBV4-1 with TRBJ2-1, with D possibly matching TRBD2 (5 bases). V was cut by 0 bases and J by 5 bases, with 11 bases left in between. Germline CDR1 is MGHRA and CDR2 is YSYEKL. The CDR3 is 15 residues long. CDR3 in DNA: TGCGCCAGCAGCCAAGATCGAGGAGGAGACAATGAGCAGTTCTTC. Its protein is CASSQDRGGDNEQFF.

This clone was observed a handful of times. The chain recombines TRBV6-5 with TRBJ2-5; the D is unclear. This CDR3 spans 15 amino acids. Trimming removed 0 bases from V and 5 bases from J, with 13 bases in between. From germline, CDR1 is MNHEY and CDR2 SVGAGI. The CDR3 sequence: CASSYSTTGWETQYF. The CDR3 DNA follows: TGTGCCAGCAGTTACTCGACAACGGGCTGGGAGACCCAGTACTTC.

This clone was picked up a small number of times. The chain couples TRBV6-1 to TRBJ2-1, with D perhaps assigned TRBD1 or TRBD2 (6 bases each). Trimming removed 10 bases from V and 7 bases from J, with 20 bases in between. The CDR3 spans 14 residues. CDR1 is MNHNS, CDR2 SASEGT, per germline. CDR3 nucleotide sequence: TGTGCCACTCAACAGGGAGGATGGACGAATGAGCAGTTCTTC. Protein sequence: CATQQGGWTNEQFF.

The V call is TRBV7-3, the J call TRBJ1-3; unclear D gene. Trimming took off 8 bases at V and 0 bases at J, with 11 bases between the two ends. The CDR3 spans 14 residues. Germline assignment: CDR1 SGHTA and CDR2 FQGTGA. CDR3 residues: CASGPSSSGNTIYF. CDR3 in DNA: TGTGCCAGCGGGCCCTCCTCCTCTGGAAACACCATATATTTT. The whole variable domain, remainder taken from reference TRBV7-3 and TRBJ1-3, is GAGVSQTPSNKVTEKGKYVELRCDPISGHTALYWYRQSLGQGPEFLIYFQGTGAADDSGLPNDRFFAVRPEGSVSTLKIQRTERGDSAVYLCASGPSSSGNTIYFGEGSWLTVV.

This clone has only a few counts. The chain links TRBV5-6 to TRBJ2-1, with D uncertain. This CDR3 is built from 13 residues. V lost 2 bases, J lost 6 bases, and 9 bases lay in between. Looked up from germline, CDR1 is SGHDT and CDR2 is YYEEEE. The CDR3 coding sequence is TGTGCCAGCAGCTTACCTCCTGTCAATGAGCAGTTCTTC. Translated, it gives CASSLPPVNEQFF.

This clone has more than one count but fewer than ten. This chain joins TRBV9 and TRBJ1-4; D remains ambiguous. V was trimmed by 3 bases and J by 3 bases, leaving 12 bases between them. The length of the CDR3 is 15 residues. Germline loops: CDR1 SGDLS, CDR2 YYNGEE. DNA for the CDR3: TGTGCCAGCAGCGAGTCGAAGAGGGCTAATGAAAAACTGTTTTTT. It is translated as CASSESKRANEKLFF.

The chain is built from TRBV28 and TRBJ2-7; 9 bases are shared with TRBD1. From germline, CDR1 is MDHEN and CDR2 SYDVKM. The CDR3 consists of 15 residues. Trimming took 5 bases from V and 3 from J; bases not matched to a gene: 8. The CDR3, as DNA: TGTGCCAGCAGTCCTACCACAGGGGGCTTCTACGAGCAGTACGTC. It translates to CASSPTTGGFYEQYV.

This chain joins TRBV6-6 and TRBJ2-7, with 7 bases lining up with TRBD2. The junction had 7 bases not matched to a gene; V was cut back by 5 bases and J by 0 bases. CDR1 and CDR2 from the germline V gene are MNHNY and SVGAGI (reference sequence). The CDR3 has 15 amino acids. CDR3 bases: TGTGCCAGCAGTCCTAGCGGAGGGTTCTCCTACGAGCAGTACTTC. Its protein is CASSPSGGFSYEQYF.

This clone was counted between two and nine times. This chain uses TRBV29-1 with TRBJ2-1, with D possibly being TRBD2 (6 bases). V was shortened by 5 bases and J by 5 bases, with 16 bases between the two germline ends. Per the germline V gene, CDR1 is SQVTM and CDR2 is ANQGSEA. The CDR3 has 14 amino acids. CDR3 in DNA: TGCAGCGTTCGGAATAGCGGTTTAGACAATGAGCAGTTCTTC. This gives the protein CSVRNSGLDNEQFF.

The genes are TRBV7-2 and TRBJ1-2; 9 nucleotides line up with TRBD1. Unmatched junction bases numbered 5, after V lost 3 bases and J lost 3 bases. CDR3 length: 15 residues. CDR1 SGHTA and CDR2 FQGNSA come from the germline V gene. The CDR3 loop reads CASSFQQGAYYGYTF. The CDR3 nucleotides are TGTGCCAGCAGCTTCCAACAGGGGGCGTACTATGGCTACACCTTC.

The chain uses TRBV18 and TRBJ1-2; TRBD1 aligns across 9 bases. After removal of 3 bases from V and 0 bases from J, the junction contained 2 bases not matched to a gene. The germline V gene encodes CDR1 KGHSH and CDR2 LQKENI. The CDR3 has 15 residues. In nucleotides, the CDR3 is TGTGCCAGCTCACCCGGGACAGGGCCTAACTATGGCTACACCTTC. Its translation: CASSPGTGPNYGYTF.

This chain uses TRBV28 with TRBJ2-7, with D perhaps matching TRBD1 or TRBD2 (5 bases each). CDR3 size: 14 residues. Germline V gene data show CDR1 as MDHEN and CDR2 as SYDVKM. V lost 1 base and J 2 bases, leaving 9 bases between the germline ends. CDR3 loop: CASSLSGPPYEQYF. In DNA, the CDR3 is TGTGCCAGCAGTTTATCGGGACCACCCTACGAGCAGTACTTC. Full variable domain (remainder filled in from reference TRBV28 and TRBJ2-7): DVKVTQSSRYLVKRTGEKVFLECVQDMDHENMFWYRQDPGLGLRLIYFSYDVKMKEKGDIPEGYSVSREKKERFSLILESASTNQTSMYLCASSLSGPPYEQYFGPGTRLTVT.

The CDR3 coding sequence is TGTGCCAGCAGTCAAGGAAGTGTTTACGAGCAGTACGTC. It specifies CASSQGSVYEQYV. The chain uses TRBV27 and TRBJ2-7, with D uncertain. Germline CDR1 reads MNHEY; CDR2 reads SMNVEV (reference sequence). This CDR3 is built from 13 residues. The ends were cut back, 5 bases at V and 4 bases at J, with 12 bases in the middle.

The rearrangement links TRBV7-3 to TRBJ2-1; D ambiguous. V was cut by 2 bases and J by 9 bases, with 11 bases left in between. This CDR3 has 13 residues. CDR1 and CDR2 from the germline V gene are SGHTA and FQGTGA. CDR3 sequence reads: CASSLGSSTEQFF. For the CDR3, the DNA is TGTGCCAGCAGCTTAGGTAGTAGTACTGAGCAGTTCTTC. Complete variable domain (other parts from reference TRBV7-3 and TRBJ2-1): GAGVSQTPSNKVTEKGKYVELRCDPISGHTALYWYRQSLGQGPEFLIYFQGTGAADDSGLPNDRFFAVRPEGSVSTLKIQRTERGDSAVYLCASSLGSSTEQFFGPGTRLTVL.

This chain joins TRBV30 and TRBJ1-2, with 12 bases identical to TRBD1. The CDR3 has 15 residues. V gave up 2 bases and J gave up 6 bases; unmatched junction bases: 7. Germline loops: CDR1 GTSNPN, CDR2 SVGIG (reference sequence). The chain's CDR3 is CAWSPLGQGADGYTF. DNA of the CDR3: TGTGCCTGGAGTCCCTTGGGACAGGGGGCGGATGGCTACACCTTC.

There are a few counts of this clone. The junction differs from germline at one of its ends, possibly a read error. The rearrangement uses TRBV7-9 and TRBJ2-7; 8 bases line up with TRBD2. CDR1 is SEHNR, CDR2 FQNEAQ, per germline (reference sequence). The CDR3 totals 15 residues. CDR3 DNA sequence: TGTGCCAGCAGCCTAGCGGGTCGGACCCCCTACGAGCAGTACTTC. Encoded protein: CASSLAGRTPYEQYF.

This sequence joins TRBV7-3 and TRBJ2-1; D gene unclear. This CDR3 region has 14 residues. The V gene lost 5 bases and the J gene lost 5 bases, with 13 bases spanning the gap. The germline gives CDR1 SGHTA, CDR2 FQGTGA. The CDR3 region has the DNA TGTGCCAGCAGCCCAAGAGGTTCCCACAATGAGCAGTTCTTC. This encodes CASSPRGSHNEQFF.

The rearrangement uses TRBV15 and TRBJ2-7; D perhaps matches TRBD2 (5 bases). V was cut by 0 bases and J by 3 bases, with 12 bases left in between. Germline values: CDR1 LNHNV, CDR2 YYDKDF (reference sequence). This CDR3 comprises 15 residues. DNA of the CDR3: TGTGCCACCAGCAGAGATTCGGGGTGGAGCTACGAGCAGTACTTC. Translation: CATSRDSGWSYEQYF. Supplemented by reference TRBV15 and TRBJ2-7, the full variable domain reads DAMVIQNPRYQVTQFGKPVTLSCSQTLNHNVMYWYQQKSSQAPKLLFHYYDKDFNNEADTPDNFQSRRPNTSFCFLDIRSPGLGDTAMYLCATSRDSGWSYEQYFGPGTRLTVT.